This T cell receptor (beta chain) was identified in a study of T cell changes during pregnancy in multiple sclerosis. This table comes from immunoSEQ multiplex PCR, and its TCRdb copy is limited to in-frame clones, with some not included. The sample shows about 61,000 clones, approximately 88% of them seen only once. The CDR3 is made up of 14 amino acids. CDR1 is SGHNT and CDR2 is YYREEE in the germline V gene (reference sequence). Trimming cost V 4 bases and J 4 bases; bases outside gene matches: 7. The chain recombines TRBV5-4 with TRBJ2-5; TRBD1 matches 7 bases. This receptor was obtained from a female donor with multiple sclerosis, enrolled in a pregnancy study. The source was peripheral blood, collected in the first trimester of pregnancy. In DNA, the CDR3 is TGTGCCAGCAGCATCTCGGGACAGAGAGAGACCCAGTACTTC. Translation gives CASSISGQRETQYF.